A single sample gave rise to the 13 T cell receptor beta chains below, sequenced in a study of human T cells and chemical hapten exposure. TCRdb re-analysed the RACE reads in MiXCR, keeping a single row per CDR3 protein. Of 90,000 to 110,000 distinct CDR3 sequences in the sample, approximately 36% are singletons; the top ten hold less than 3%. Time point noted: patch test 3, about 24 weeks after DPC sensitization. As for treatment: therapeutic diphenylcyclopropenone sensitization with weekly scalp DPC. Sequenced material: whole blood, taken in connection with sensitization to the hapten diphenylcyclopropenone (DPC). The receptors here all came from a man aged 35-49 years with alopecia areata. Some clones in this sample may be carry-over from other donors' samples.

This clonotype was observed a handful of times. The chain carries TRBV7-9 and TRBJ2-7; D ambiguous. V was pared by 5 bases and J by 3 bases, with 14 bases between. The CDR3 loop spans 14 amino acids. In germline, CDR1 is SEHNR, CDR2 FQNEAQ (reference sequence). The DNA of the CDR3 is TGTGCCAGCAGCCCTCGTGGCCATCACTACGAGCAGTACGTC. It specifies CASSPRGHHYEQYV.

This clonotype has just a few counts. The CDR3 is CASIRRGALDTQYF. CDR3 coding DNA: TGTGCCAGCATTCGGAGGGGGGCTCTTGATACGCAGTATTTT. The gene calls are TRBV6-1 and TRBJ2-3, with D perhaps given as TRBD1 or TRBD2 (6 bases each). The V gene's germline CDR1 is MNHNS and CDR2 SASEGT. Trimming took 7 bases from V and 6 from J, leaving 17 bases between them. CDR3 length equals 14 residues.

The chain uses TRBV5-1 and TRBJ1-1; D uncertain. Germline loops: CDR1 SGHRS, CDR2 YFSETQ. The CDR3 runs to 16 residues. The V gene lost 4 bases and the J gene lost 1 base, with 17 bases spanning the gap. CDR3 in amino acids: CASSPDALRSNTEAFF. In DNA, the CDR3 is TGCGCCAGCAGCCCGGATGCACTTAGATCGAACACTGAAGCTTTCTTT.

The CDR3 reads CSVEGRWRGYTF. The CDR3 DNA reads TGCAGCGTTGAGGGCAGGTGGCGCGGCTACACCTTC. This chain uses TRBV29-1 with TRBJ1-2, with D hard to call. There are 12 residues in the CDR3. The V end was cut by 3 bases, the J end by 8 bases, with 13 bases between. Germline V lookup: CDR1 SQVTM, CDR2 ANQGSEA.

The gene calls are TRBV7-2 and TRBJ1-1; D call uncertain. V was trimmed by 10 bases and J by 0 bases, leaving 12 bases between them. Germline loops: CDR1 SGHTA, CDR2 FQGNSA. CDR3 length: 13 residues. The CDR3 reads CATHKKMNTEAFF. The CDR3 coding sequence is TGTGCCACCCACAAGAAAATGAACACTGAAGCTTTCTTT. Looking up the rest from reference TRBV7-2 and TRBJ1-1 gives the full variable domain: GAGVSQSPSNKVTEKGKDVELRCDPISGHTALYWYRQSLGQGLEFLIYFQGNSAPDKSGLPSDRFSAERTGGSVSTLTIQRTQQEDSAVYLCATHKKMNTEAFFGQGTRLTVV.

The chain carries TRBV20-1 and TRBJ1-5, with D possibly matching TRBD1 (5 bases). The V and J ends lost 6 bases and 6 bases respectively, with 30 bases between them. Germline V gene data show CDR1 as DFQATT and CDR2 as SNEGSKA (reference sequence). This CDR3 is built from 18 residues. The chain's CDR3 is CSAMSGTLVGSWGQPQHF. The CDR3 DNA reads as TGCAGTGCCATGAGTGGGACTTTAGTTGGGAGTTGGGGTCAGCCCCAGCATTTT.

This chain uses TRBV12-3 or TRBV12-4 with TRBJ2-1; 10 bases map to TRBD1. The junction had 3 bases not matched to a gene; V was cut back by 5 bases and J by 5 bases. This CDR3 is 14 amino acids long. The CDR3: CASSPGQGNNEQFF. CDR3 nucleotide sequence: TGTGCCAGCAGTCCGGGACAGGGGAACAATGAGCAGTTCTTC.

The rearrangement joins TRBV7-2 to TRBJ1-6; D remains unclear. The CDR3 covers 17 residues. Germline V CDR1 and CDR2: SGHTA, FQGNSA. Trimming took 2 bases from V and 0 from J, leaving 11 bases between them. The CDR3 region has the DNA TGTGCCAGCAGCTTACCCCTCCAGCCCTCCTATAATTCACCCCTCCACTTT. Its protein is CASSLPLQPSYNSPLHF.

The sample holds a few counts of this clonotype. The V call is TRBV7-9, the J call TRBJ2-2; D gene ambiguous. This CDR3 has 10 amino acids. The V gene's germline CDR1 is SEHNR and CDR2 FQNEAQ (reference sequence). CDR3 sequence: CAYRSGELFF. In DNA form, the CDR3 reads TGTGCTTACAGATCCGGGGAGCTGTTTTTT.

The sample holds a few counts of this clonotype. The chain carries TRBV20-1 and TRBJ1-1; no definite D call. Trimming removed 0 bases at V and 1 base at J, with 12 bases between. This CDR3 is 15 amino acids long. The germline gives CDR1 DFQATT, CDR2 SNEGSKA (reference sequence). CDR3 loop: CSARDGVSPNTEAFF. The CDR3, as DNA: TGCAGTGCTAGAGACGGGGTTTCCCCGAACACTGAAGCTTTCTTT.

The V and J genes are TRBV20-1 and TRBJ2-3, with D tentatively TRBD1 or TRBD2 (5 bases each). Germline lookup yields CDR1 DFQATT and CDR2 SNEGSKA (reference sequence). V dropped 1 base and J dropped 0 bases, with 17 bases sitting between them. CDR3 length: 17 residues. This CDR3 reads CSARADSASLSTDTQYF. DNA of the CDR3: TGCAGTGCTAGAGCCGACAGCGCTAGCTTAAGCACAGATACGCAGTATTTT.

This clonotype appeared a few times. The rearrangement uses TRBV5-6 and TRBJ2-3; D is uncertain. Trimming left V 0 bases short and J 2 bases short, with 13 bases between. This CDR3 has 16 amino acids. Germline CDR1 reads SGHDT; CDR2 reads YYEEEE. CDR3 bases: TGTGCCAGCAGCTTGGCGCAGGTCGGCCCCACAGATACGCAGTATTTT. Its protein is CASSLAQVGPTDTQYF.

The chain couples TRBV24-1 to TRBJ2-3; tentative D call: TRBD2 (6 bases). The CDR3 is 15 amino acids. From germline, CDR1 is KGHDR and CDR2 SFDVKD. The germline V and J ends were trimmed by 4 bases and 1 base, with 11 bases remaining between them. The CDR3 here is CATSDREFGTDTQYF. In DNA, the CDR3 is TGTGCCACCAGTGACCGGGAGTTTGGCACAGATACGCAGTATTTT.